The 19 T cell receptor beta chains reported below all come from one sample, sequenced in a study of T cells in Graves' hyperthyroidism and ophthalmopathy. It was RNA transcripts that yielded the amplified TCR beta CDR3 regions. The primer set for the first-round RT-PCR of the TCR CDR3 was HTBI. TCRdb recomputed calls from the multiplex PCR reads with MiXCR, one row per CDR3 protein. The data hold about 350,000 distinct CDR3 sequences, with about a fifth observed a single time. Specimen: blood. The source of these receptors is a woman aged 18-29 years with Graves' hyperthyroidism.

The table lists this clonotype with many counts. V is TRBV12-3 or TRBV12-4 and J is TRBJ2-5; D gene unclear. This CDR3 region has 15 residues. V was cut by 5 bases and J by 0 bases, with 13 bases left in between. The DNA of the CDR3 is TGTGCCAGCAGTCCCAAGAAGGGTAACCAAGAGACCCAGTACTTC. It specifies CASSPKKGNQETQYF.

V usage is TRBV10-3 and J usage is TRBJ1-1; no definite D call. There are 13 residues in the CDR3. CDR1 is ENHRY and CDR2 is SYGVKD in the germline V gene. The germline V and J ends were trimmed by 4 bases and 5 bases, with 11 bases remaining between them. CDR3 in amino acids: CAISGLKETEAFF. The CDR3 DNA reads TGTGCCATCAGTGGTCTTAAAGAGACTGAAGCTTTCTTT.

Many counts were recorded for this clonotype. V is TRBV15 and J is TRBJ1-1; no firm D call. CDR1 is LNHNV and CDR2 is YYDKDF in the germline V gene (reference sequence). V lost 0 bases and J 1 base, leaving 6 bases between the germline ends. The CDR3 length is 14 residues. The CDR3 spells CATSRDARNTEAFF. CDR3 DNA sequence: TGTGCCACCAGCAGAGATGCCAGGAACACTGAAGCTTTCTTT.

Ten or more counts support this clonotype. The junction does not match germline at one end; this may be a read error. The chain carries TRBV12-3 or TRBV12-4 and TRBJ2-4; D is perhaps TRBD2 (5 bases). The CDR3 covers 15 residues. CDR3 in amino acids: CASSFWQLAKNIKYF. CDR3 in DNA: TGTGCCAGCAGTTTTTGGCAGCTAGCCAAAAACATTAAGTACTTC.

This clonotype was counted at least ten times. The V gene is TRBV24-1, the J gene TRBJ2-7; 10 bases agree with TRBD1. V lost 0 bases, J lost 1 base, and 2 bases stayed unmatched. The V gene's germline CDR1 is KGHDR and CDR2 SFDVKD. The CDR3 contains 16 residues. Here the CDR3 DNA reads TGTGCCACCAGTGATTTGCGGGACAGGGGTTCCTACGAGCAGTACTTC. Amino acid sequence: CATSDLRDRGSYEQYF.

This clonotype was seen only a few times. The V gene is TRBV7-2, the J gene TRBJ2-5, with D unclear. The CDR3 is 15 amino acids. Germline V CDR1 and CDR2: SGHTA, FQGNSA. V was pared by 4 bases and J by 3 bases, with 15 bases between. The CDR3 loop is CASSSQARFEETQYF. Here the CDR3 DNA reads TGTGCCAGCAGCTCCCAAGCTAGGTTCGAAGAGACCCAGTACTTC. The variable domain in full, completed from reference TRBV7-2 and TRBJ2-5, reads GAGVSQSPSNKVTEKGKDVELRCDPISGHTALYWYRQSLGQGLEFLIYFQGNSAPDKSGLPSDRFSAERTGGSVSTLTIQRTQQEDSAVYLCASSSQARFEETQYFGPGTRLLVL.

The CDR3 sequence: CSASRGGMNTEAFF. The DNA for the CDR3 is TGCAGTGCTAGTCGGGGGGGGATGAACACTGAAGCTTTCTTT. The rearrangement joins TRBV20-1 to TRBJ1-1; possibly TRBD1 for D (5 bases). The germline V gene has CDR1 DFQATT and CDR2 SNEGSKA (reference sequence). Between the trimmed V and J ends, which lost 3 bases and 0 bases, there was a span of 11 bases. The CDR3 contains 14 residues.

This clonotype was recorded at least ten times. This sequence joins TRBV5-5 and TRBJ1-1; D remains unclear. CDR3 size: 14 residues. The V gene lost 0 bases and the J gene lost 1 base, with 7 bases spanning the gap. Germline CDR1 and CDR2: SGHKS and YYEKEE (reference sequence). The DNA of the CDR3 is TGTGCCAGCAGCTTGGCTTTCGGGAACACTGAAGCTTTCTTT. Encoded protein: CASSLAFGNTEAFF.

This clonotype was seen ten or more times. The rearrangement links TRBV15 to TRBJ2-2, with 8 bases identical to TRBD1. V was pared by 1 base and J by 6 bases, with 4 bases of the junction left unmatched. The CDR3 is made up of 15 amino acids. In germline, CDR1 is LNHNV, CDR2 YYDKDF (reference sequence). CDR3: CATSRARQGSGELFF. The CDR3 nucleotides are TGTGCCACCAGCAGAGCACGACAGGGGTCCGGGGAGCTGTTTTTT. Full variable domain (remainder filled in from reference TRBV15 and TRBJ2-2): DAMVIQNPRYQVTQFGKPVTLSCSQTLNHNVMYWYQQKSSQAPKLLFHYYDKDFNNEADTPDNFQSRRPNTSFCFLDIRSPGLGDTAMYLCATSRARQGSGELFFGEGSRLTVL.

This clonotype was picked up many times. The chain uses TRBV5-1 and TRBJ1-2; perhaps TRBD1 as D (5 bases). This CDR3 is built from 10 residues. Trimming pared 10 bases from V and 7 bases from J, leaving 11 bases between. Germline V gene sequence: CDR1 SGHRS, CDR2 YFSETQ. CDR3 nucleotides: TGCGCCCGAGGGGTTGGTGGCTACACCTTC. It encodes CARGVGGYTF.

In its sample, this clonotype was seen many times. The chain joins TRBV28 to TRBJ2-5; TRBD1 aligns across 9 bases. Germline CDR1 MDHEN, CDR2 SYDVKM. The CDR3 is 18 residues long. V gave up 5 bases and J gave up 1 base; unmatched junction bases: 14. This CDR3 reads CASSPLVLRDRAQETQYF. CDR3 nucleotides: TGTGCCAGCAGTCCCCTCGTGCTCCGGGACAGGGCCCAAGAGACCCAGTACTTC.

This clonotype turned up a few times. This chain uses TRBV7-3 with TRBJ2-2; 10 nucleotides line up with TRBD2. CDR1 SGHTA and CDR2 FQGTGA come from the germline V gene. This CDR3 has 16 residues. Germline trimming cut 1 base from V and 6 bases from J; bases unmatched to any gene: 5. The CDR3 DNA sequence: TGTGCCAGCAGCTTAATAGCGGGGGGTTTCGCCGGGGAGCTGTTTTTT. Protein product: CASSLIAGGFAGELFF.

This clonotype was seen repeatedly, ten times or more. The chain joins TRBV6-5 to TRBJ2-4, with 9 bases fitting TRBD2. V lost 5 bases, J lost 7 bases, and 12 bases stayed unmatched. This CDR3 region has 16 residues. In germline, CDR1 is MNHEY, CDR2 SVGAGI. CDR3 sequence reads: CASSPPEAGGLNIQYF. CDR3 bases: TGTGCCAGCAGTCCCCCTGAAGCGGGGGGACTGAACATTCAGTACTTC.

This clonotype was detected many times. The CDR3 DNA follows: TGTGCCAGCAGAAGACAGGGTGGGTTTCTCCCTGAAGCTTTCTTT. Protein product: CASRRQGGFLPEAFF. The chain links TRBV6-1 to TRBJ1-1; 7 positions agree with TRBD1. The CDR3 consists of 15 residues. Per the germline V gene, CDR1 is MNHNS and CDR2 is SASEGT. V shed 6 bases, J shed 6 bases, and the junction held 13 bases outside the gene matches.

This clonotype was seen repeatedly, ten times or more. The chain has TRBV15 and TRBJ1-2; D is unresolved. Germline CDR1 reads LNHNV; CDR2 reads YYDKDF (reference sequence). The V and J ends lost 0 bases and 3 bases respectively, with 11 bases between them. The CDR3 spans 15 residues. This chain's CDR3 is CATSRESLSDYGYTF. CDR3 coding DNA: TGTGCCACCAGCAGAGAAAGCTTGAGCGACTATGGCTACACCTTC.

Many counts were recorded for this clonotype. CDR3 nucleotide sequence: TGTGCCAGCAGTATAGGTCTCTACGAGCAGTACTTC. This gives the protein CASSIGLYEQYF. The V gene is TRBV2, the J gene TRBJ2-7; no firm D call. CDR1 is SNHLY and CDR2 is FYNNEI in the germline V gene. V was trimmed by 5 bases and J by 3 bases, leaving 8 bases between them. The CDR3 runs to 12 residues.

This clonotype was picked up many times. The gene calls are TRBV4-2 and TRBJ2-7; D unresolved. V was pared by 0 bases and J by 0 bases, with 9 bases between. The CDR3 extends over 15 amino acids. From germline, CDR1 is LGHNA and CDR2 YNFKEQ. The CDR3 reads CASSQDVVDSYEQYF. In nucleotides, the CDR3 is TGTGCCAGCAGCCAAGATGTGGTGGACTCCTACGAGCAGTACTTC.

This clonotype was recorded at least ten times. This CDR3 reads CASSLEGSVQYEQYF. The CDR3 coding sequence is TGCGCCAGCAGCTTGGAGGGGAGCGTGCAGTACGAGCAGTACTTC. The genes are TRBV5-1 and TRBJ2-7; tentatively, D is TRBD1 or TRBD2 (5 bases each). V was shortened by 0 bases and J by 4 bases, with 14 bases between the two germline ends. The germline gives CDR1 SGHRS, CDR2 YFSETQ. The CDR3 has 15 amino acids.

V and J are TRBV3-1 and TRBJ1-3; D call uncertain. V dropped 4 bases and J dropped 4 bases, with 11 bases sitting between them. The germline V gene encodes CDR1 LGHDT and CDR2 YNNKEL (reference sequence). This CDR3 region has 14 residues. The CDR3 DNA follows: TGTGCCAGCAGCCCCCGACTGAGGGGAAACACCATATATTTT. Translation: CASSPRLRGNTIYF.